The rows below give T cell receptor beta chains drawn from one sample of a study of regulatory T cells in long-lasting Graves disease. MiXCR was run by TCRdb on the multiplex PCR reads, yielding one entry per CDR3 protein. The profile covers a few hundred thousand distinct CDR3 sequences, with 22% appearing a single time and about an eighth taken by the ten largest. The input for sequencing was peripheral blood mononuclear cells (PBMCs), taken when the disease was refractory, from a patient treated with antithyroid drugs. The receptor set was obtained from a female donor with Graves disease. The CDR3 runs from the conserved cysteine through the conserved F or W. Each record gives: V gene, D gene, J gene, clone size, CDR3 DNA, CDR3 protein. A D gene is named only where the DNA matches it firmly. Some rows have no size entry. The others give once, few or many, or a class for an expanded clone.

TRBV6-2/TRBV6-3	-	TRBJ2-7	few	TGTGCCACCAGGGGTGACAATGAGGACGAGCAGTACTTC	CATRGDNEDEQYF
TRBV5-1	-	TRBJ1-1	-	TGCGCCAGCACTGGTCAATATGAAGCTTTCTTT	CASTGQYEAFF
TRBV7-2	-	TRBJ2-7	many	TGTGCCAGCAGCTTTGACGGAAACTACGAGCAGTACTTC	CASSFDGNYEQYF
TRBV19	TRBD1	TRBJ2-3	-	TGTGCCACAGTCCCGGGACAGGGCCGGGGGGATACGCAGTATTTT	CATVPGQGRGDTQYF
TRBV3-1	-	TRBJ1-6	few	TGTGCCAGCAGCCCCATGTCACCCCTCCACTTT	CASSPMSPLHF
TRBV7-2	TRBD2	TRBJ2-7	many	TGTGCCAGCACCCCGAGGAGTAGCGGGAGGTACGAGCAGTACTTC	CASTPRSSGRYEQYF
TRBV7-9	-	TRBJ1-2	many	TGTGCCAGCAGCTTAGATATAGGGTCCACTAACTATGGCTACACCTTC	CASSLDIGSTNYGYTF
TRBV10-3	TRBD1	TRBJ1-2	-	TGTGCCACCAACCCCGGGACAGGGGGCCACGATGGCTACACCTTC	CATNPGTGGHDGYTF
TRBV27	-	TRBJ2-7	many	TGTGCCAGCAGTCTAACCCCTAGGTTATCCCCCTCCGAGCAGTACTTC	CASSLTPRLSPSEQYF
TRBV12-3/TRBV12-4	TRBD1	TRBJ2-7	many	TGTGCCAGCAGTTCTACAGGGGACCCCTACGAGCAGTACTTC	CASSSTGDPYEQYF
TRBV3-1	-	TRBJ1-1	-	TGTGCCAGCAGAACGGTAGACACTGAAGCTTTCTTT	CASRTVDTEAFF
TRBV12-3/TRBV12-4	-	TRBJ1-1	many	TGTGCCAGCAGCCTCCTCAGATGGGGGAACACTGAAGCTTTCTTT	CASSLLRWGNTEAFF
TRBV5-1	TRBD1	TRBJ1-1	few	TGCGCCAGCAGCGCGGACGGGACAGTCACTGAAGCTTTCTTT	CASSADGTVTEAFF
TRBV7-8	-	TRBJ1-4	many	TGTGCCAGCAGCCGGTCGAATGAAAAACTGTTTTTT	CASSRSNEKLFF
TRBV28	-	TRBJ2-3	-	TGTGCCAGCAGAAGCCTTGGAATTCCAGATACGCAGTATTTT	CASRSLGIPDTQYF
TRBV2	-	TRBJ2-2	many	TGTGCCAGCAGTGAAGGGGCAATCCTCAGGGGGAACACCGGGGAGCTGTTTTTT	CASSEGAILRGNTGELFF
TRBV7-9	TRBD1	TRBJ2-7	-	TGTGCCAGACAGCGCCGGGACAGGGGCTACGAGCAGTACTTC	CARQRRDRGYEQYF
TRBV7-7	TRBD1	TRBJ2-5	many	TGTGCTAGCAGCCGGGACAGTGCGGAGACCCAGTACTTC	CASSRDSAETQYF
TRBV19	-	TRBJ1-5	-	TGTGCCAGTAGTATCTTGGGCAGCAATCAGCCCCAGCATTTT	CASSILGSNQPQHF
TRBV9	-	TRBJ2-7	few	TGTGCCAGCAGCGTAGGAGCAGGGAGTGAGCAGTACTTC	CASSVGAGSEQYF
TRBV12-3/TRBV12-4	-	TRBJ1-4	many	TGTGCCAGCAGGGGAGGGGGAGCAACTAATGAAAAACTGTTTTTT	CASRGGGATNEKLFF
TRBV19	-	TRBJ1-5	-	TGTGCCAGTACCCCTGCGCGAGTTGGGCAGCCCCAGCATTTT	CASTPARVGQPQHF
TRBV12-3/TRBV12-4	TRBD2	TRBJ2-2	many	TGTGCCAGCAGTTTAACTAGCGCGAACACCGGGGAGCTGTTTTTT	CASSLTSANTGELFF
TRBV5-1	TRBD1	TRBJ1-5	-	TGCGCCAGCAGCCACGGGACAGGTGGGGATCAGCCCCAGCATTTT	CASSHGTGGDQPQHF
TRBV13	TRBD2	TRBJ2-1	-	TGTGCCAGCAGCTCCGGACTAGCGGGGAGGGACAATGAGCAGTTCTTC	CASSSGLAGRDNEQFF
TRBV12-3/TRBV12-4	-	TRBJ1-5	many	TGTGCCAGCAGTTTAGTGGGGCTCGGACAGCCCCAGCATTTT	CASSLVGLGQPQHF
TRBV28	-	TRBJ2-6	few	TGTGCCAGCAGTCCAAAAACTAGGTGGTCTGGGGCCAACGTCCTGACTTTC	CASSPKTRWSGANVLTF